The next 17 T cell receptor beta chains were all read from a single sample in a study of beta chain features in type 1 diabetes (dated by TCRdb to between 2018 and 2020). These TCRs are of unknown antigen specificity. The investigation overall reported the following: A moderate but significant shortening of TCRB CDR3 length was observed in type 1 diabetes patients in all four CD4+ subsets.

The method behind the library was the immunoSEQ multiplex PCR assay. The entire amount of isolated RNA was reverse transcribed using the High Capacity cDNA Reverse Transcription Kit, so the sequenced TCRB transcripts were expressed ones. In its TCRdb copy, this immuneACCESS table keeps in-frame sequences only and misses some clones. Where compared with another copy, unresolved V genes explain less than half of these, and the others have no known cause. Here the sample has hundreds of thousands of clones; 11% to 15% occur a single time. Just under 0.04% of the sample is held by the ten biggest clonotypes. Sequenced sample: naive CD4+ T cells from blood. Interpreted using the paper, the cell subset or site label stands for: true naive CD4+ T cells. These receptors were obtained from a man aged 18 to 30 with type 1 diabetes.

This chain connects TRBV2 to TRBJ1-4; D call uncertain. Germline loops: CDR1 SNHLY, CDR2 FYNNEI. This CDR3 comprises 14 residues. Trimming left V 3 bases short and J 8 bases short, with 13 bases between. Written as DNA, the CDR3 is TGTGCCAGCAGTGAGTCCGGGTATGACGAAAAACTGTTTTTT. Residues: CASSESGYDEKLFF.

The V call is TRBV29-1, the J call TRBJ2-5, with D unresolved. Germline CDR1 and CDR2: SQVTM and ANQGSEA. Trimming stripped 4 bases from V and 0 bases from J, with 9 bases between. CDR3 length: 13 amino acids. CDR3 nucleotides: TGCAGCGTTGTGACTGCGTACCAAGAGACCCAGTACTTC. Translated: CSVVTAYQETQYF.

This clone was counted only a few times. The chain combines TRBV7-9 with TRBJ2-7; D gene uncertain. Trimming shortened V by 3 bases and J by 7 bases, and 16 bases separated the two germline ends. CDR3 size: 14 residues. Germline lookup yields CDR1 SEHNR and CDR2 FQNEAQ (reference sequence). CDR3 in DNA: TGTGCCAGCAGCTTGAGCCACACGTCGAAGGAGCAGTACTTC. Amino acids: CASSLSHTSKEQYF.

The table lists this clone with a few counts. The CDR3 region has the DNA TGTGCCAGCAGGCGGGACGGAACTACCCAAGAGACCCAGTACTTC. It is translated as CASRRDGTTQETQYF. The genes are TRBV6-6 and TRBJ2-5; D may be TRBD2 (6 bases). The CDR3 totals 15 residues. From germline, CDR1 is MNHNY and CDR2 SVGAGI (reference sequence). V was clipped by 6 bases and J by 1 base, with 15 bases between them.

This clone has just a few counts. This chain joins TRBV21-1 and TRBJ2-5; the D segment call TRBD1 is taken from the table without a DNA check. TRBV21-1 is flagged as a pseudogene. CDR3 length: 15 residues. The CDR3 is CASSKVGAGGQTQYF. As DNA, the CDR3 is TGTGCCAGCAGCAAAGTGGGCGCAGGGGGCCAGACCCAGTACTTC.

CDR3 nucleotide sequence: TGTGCCAGCAGCTTAGCAGCAACCTACCTATCCTACAATGAGCAGTTCTTC. It is translated as CASSLAATYLSYNEQFF. V gene TRBV7-2 combines with J gene TRBJ2-1; D is unclear. The CDR3 length is 17 residues. V shed 0 bases and J shed 1 base, with 13 bases lying between them. Germline lookup yields CDR1 SGHTA and CDR2 FQGNSA.

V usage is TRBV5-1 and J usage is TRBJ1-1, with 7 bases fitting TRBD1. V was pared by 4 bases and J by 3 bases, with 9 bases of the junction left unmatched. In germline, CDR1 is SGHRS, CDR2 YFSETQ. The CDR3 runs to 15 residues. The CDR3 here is CASSAGTARDTEAFF. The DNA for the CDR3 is TGCGCCAGCAGCGCCGGGACAGCTCGGGACACTGAAGCTTTCTTT.

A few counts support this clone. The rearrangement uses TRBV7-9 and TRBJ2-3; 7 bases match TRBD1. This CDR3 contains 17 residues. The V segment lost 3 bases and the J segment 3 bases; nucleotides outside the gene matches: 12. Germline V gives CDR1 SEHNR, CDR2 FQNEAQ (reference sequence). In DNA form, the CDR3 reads TGTGCCAGCAGCTTTGCCCACTCCGGGACAGCTACAGATACGCAGTATTTT. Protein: CASSFAHSGTATDTQYF.

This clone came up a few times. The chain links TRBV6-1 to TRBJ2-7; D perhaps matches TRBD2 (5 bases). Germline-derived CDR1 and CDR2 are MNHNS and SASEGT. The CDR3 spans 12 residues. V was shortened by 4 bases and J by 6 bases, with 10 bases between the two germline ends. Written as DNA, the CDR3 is TGTGCCAGCAGTGTCTTAGAGGGCGAGCAGTACTTC. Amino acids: CASSVLEGEQYF.

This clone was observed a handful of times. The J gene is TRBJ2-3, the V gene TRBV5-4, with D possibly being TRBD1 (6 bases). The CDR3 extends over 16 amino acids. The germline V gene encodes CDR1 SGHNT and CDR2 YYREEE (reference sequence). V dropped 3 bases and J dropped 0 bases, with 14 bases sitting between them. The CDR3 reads CASSSADRSSTDTQYF. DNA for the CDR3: TGTGCCAGCAGCTCCGCGGACAGATCTAGCACAGATACGCAGTATTTT.

CDR3 residues: CASSQAGQSIAKNIQYF. CDR3 in DNA: TGCGCCAGCAGCCAAGCGGGGCAAAGTATAGCCAAAAACATTCAGTACTTC. The genes are TRBV4-1 and TRBJ2-4, with D tentatively TRBD1 or TRBD2 (5 bases each). There are 17 residues in the CDR3. Trimming left V 1 base short and J 0 bases short, with 13 bases between. Germline CDR1 and CDR2: MGHRA and YSYEKL.

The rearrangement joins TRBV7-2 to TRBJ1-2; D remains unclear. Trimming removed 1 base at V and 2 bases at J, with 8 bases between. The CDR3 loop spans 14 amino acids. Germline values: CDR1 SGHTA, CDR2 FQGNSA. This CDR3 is CASSLGTENYGYTF. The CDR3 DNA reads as TGTGCCAGCAGCTTAGGGACGGAAAACTATGGCTACACCTTC.

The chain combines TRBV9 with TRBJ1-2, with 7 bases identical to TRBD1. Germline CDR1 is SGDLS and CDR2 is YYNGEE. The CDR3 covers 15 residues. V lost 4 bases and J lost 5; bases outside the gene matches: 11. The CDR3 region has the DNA TGTGCCAGCAGCTCCAGGACAGGCAGAGGGTATGGCTACACCTTC. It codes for CASSSRTGRGYGYTF.

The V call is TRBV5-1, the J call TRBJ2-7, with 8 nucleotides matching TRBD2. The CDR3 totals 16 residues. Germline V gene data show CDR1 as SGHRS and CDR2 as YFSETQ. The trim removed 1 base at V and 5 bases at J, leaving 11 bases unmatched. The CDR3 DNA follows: TGCGCCAGCAGCTTGCGCTCTGGCGGGGGGTTCGACGAGCAGTACTTC. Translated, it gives CASSLRSGGGFDEQYF.

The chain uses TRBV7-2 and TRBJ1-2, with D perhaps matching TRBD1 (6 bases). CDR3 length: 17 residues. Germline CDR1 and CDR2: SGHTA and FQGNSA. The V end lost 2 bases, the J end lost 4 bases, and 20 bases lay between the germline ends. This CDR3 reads CASSLQGRGPSAYGYTF. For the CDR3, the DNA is TGTGCCAGCAGCTTACAGGGCAGGGGCCCGAGTGCCTATGGCTACACCTTC.

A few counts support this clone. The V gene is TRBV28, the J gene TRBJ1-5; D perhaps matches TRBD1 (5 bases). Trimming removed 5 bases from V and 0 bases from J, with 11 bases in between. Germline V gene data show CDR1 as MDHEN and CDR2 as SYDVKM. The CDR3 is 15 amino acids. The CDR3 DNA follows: TGTGCCAGCAGTCCCGCGGGGGGTAGCAATCAGCCCCAGCATTTT. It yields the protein CASSPAGGSNQPQHF. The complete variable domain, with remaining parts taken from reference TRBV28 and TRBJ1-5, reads DVKVTQSSRYLVKRTGEKVFLECVQDMDHENMFWYRQDPGLGLRLIYFSYDVKMKEKGDIPEGYSVSREKKERFSLILESASTNQTSMYLCASSPAGGSNQPQHFGDGTRLSIL.

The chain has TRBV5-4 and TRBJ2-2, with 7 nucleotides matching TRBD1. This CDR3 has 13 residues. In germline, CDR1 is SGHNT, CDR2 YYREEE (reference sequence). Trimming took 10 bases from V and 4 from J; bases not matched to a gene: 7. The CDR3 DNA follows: TGTGCCTCCGTGACAGGGACCACCGGGGAGCTGTTTTTT. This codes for CASVTGTTGELFF.